The 15 T cell receptor beta chains given below trace back to one sample, sequenced in a study of cytomegalovirus exposure and HLA in healthy donors. The study ran its PCR with 60 Vbeta and 13 Jbeta primers. Sequencing used immunoSEQ multiplex PCR; TCRdb keeps in-frame clones, though not all of them. This specimen shows fewer than 85,000 clones; the ten leading clones hold around 15%. The sequencing input was PBMCs. The receptors were sampled from a man aged 50-60 years in good health and CMV-seropositive.

This chain uses TRBV2 with TRBJ1-2, with TRBD1 matching 9 bases. With 10 bases clipped from V and 6 bases from J, the junction kept 9 bases outside the gene matches. CDR3 length: 13 residues. Germline CDR1 is SNHLY and CDR2 is FYNNEI. The CDR3 protein is CATTLTGGNGYTF. CDR3 DNA: TGTGCCACCACCTTGACAGGGGGGAATGGCTACACCTTC.

The chain links TRBV7-2 to TRBJ2-7; the D gene is possibly TRBD1 (6 bases). Between the trimmed V and J ends, which lost 5 bases and 1 base, there was a span of 12 bases. The germline V gene has CDR1 SGHTA and CDR2 FQGNSA. This CDR3 spans 14 amino acids. The CDR3 nucleotides read TGTGCCAGCAGCCCTACAGGGATTTCCTACGAGCAGTACTTC. Amino acid sequence: CASSPTGISYEQYF.

The chain recombines TRBV30 with TRBJ1-1; 9 positions agree with TRBD1. Trimming removed 2 bases from V and 0 bases from J; junction bases left unmatched: 7. The CDR3 is made up of 16 amino acids. The germline CDR1 and CDR2 sequences are GTSNPN and SVGIG (reference sequence). The CDR3 reads CAWSPGQGFMNTEAFF. CDR3 in DNA: TGTGCCTGGAGTCCGGGACAGGGTTTCATGAACACTGAAGCTTTCTTT. The entire variable domain, with the rest obtained from reference TRBV30 and TRBJ1-1, is as follows: SQTIHQWPATLVQPVGSPLSLECTVEGTSNPNLYWYRQAAGRGLQLLFYSVGIGQISSEVPQNLSASRPQDRQFILSSKKLLLSDSGFYLCAWSPGQGFMNTEAFFGQGTRLTVV.

The V and J genes are TRBV27 and TRBJ1-2; 8 nucleotides line up with TRBD1. Germline V lookup: CDR1 MNHEY, CDR2 SMNVEV (reference sequence). Unmatched junction bases numbered 9, after V lost 4 bases and J lost 8 bases. The CDR3 is made up of 14 amino acids. The CDR3: CASSSDPTGVGYTF. CDR3 nucleotide sequence: TGTGCCAGCAGTTCCGATCCGACAGGGGTCGGCTACACCTTC.

The chain carries TRBV29-1 and TRBJ2-1; 8 nucleotides line up with TRBD1. Germline-derived CDR1 and CDR2 are SQVTM and ANQGSEA. The CDR3 contains 15 residues. V lost 4 bases, J lost 0 bases, and 5 bases stayed unmatched. CDR3 sequence (DNA): TGCAGCGTTGGCCGGACAGGGAGCTCCTACAATGAGCAGTTCTTC. Translating gives CSVGRTGSSYNEQFF.

The chain combines TRBV6-1 with TRBJ1-2; D not certain. Per germline, CDR1 MNHNS and CDR2 SASEGT. This CDR3 comprises 12 residues. V was clipped by 3 bases and J by 5 bases, with 7 bases between them. The CDR3 coding sequence is TGTGCCAGCAGTGACTTCAGATATGGCTACACCTTC. Translating it yields CASSDFRYGYTF.

The chain joins TRBV5-1 to TRBJ2-2; D might be TRBD2 (6 bases). CDR3 length equals 17 residues. Deletions cut 0 bases from V and 5 bases from J, with 17 bases between. Germline CDR1 and CDR2: SGHRS and YFSETQ. The CDR3 sequence is CASSLEVAEPGTGELFF. As DNA, the CDR3 is TGCGCCAGCAGCTTGGAAGTAGCGGAACCGGGAACCGGGGAGCTGTTTTTT.

This chain connects TRBV9 to TRBJ2-7; D perhaps matches TRBD2 (7 bases). The V and J ends lost 0 bases and 4 bases respectively, with 20 bases between them. Germline V gene sequence: CDR1 SGDLS, CDR2 YYNGEE. This CDR3 contains 17 residues. The CDR3 bases are TGTGCCAGCAGCGTAGGAGCAGGGGCGGGAGAAAAGTACGAGCAGTACTTC. It is translated as CASSVGAGAGEKYEQYF.

This sequence joins TRBV7-3 and TRBJ1-6; D is ambiguous. V shed 5 bases and J shed 9 bases, with 11 bases lying between them. The CDR3 extends over 13 amino acids. Germline CDR1 is SGHTA and CDR2 is FQGTGA. CDR3 DNA: TGTGCCAGCAGCGCGTCCTCTCGTTCACCCCTCCACTTT. Amino acid sequence: CASSASSRSPLHF.

The CDR3 coding sequence is TGTGCCAGCAGCTTGACAGGGCCGTTAAATTCACCCCTCCACTTT. Its translation: CASSLTGPLNSPLHF. This chain connects TRBV7-3 to TRBJ1-6; 7 nucleotides line up with TRBD1. J lost 7 bases, V lost 3 bases, and 6 bases had no gene match. CDR1 is SGHTA and CDR2 is FQGTGA in the germline V gene. This CDR3 spans 15 amino acids.

V is TRBV28 and J is TRBJ1-4; possibly TRBD1 for D (5 bases). This CDR3 is built from 13 residues. Between the trimmed V and J ends, which lost 6 bases and 5 bases, there was a span of 10 bases. Germline CDR1 and CDR2: MDHEN and SYDVKM. CDR3 in amino acids: CASRGGGNEKLFF. In nucleotides, the CDR3 is TGTGCCAGCAGGGGGGGAGGAAATGAAAAACTGTTTTTT.

The chain combines TRBV9 with TRBJ2-3; TRBD1 aligns across 8 bases. CDR1 is SGDLS, CDR2 YYNGEE, per germline. The CDR3 is made up of 15 amino acids. The ends lost 4 bases at V and 1 base at J; junction bases unmatched: 5. The CDR3 spells CASSPRTGRTDTQYF. CDR3 DNA sequence: TGTGCCAGCAGCCCCCGGACAGGGCGCACAGATACGCAGTATTTT.

The J gene is TRBJ2-5, the V gene TRBV9; D might be TRBD1 (8 bases). This CDR3 has 17 amino acids. V dropped 5 bases and J dropped 7 bases, with 27 bases sitting between them. CDR1 is SGDLS, CDR2 YYNGEE, per germline. The CDR3: CASSVVGGTGDLGTQYF. Here the CDR3 DNA reads TGTGCCAGCAGTGTGGTGGGGGGGACAGGAGATTTAGGGACCCAGTACTTC.

The chain has TRBV28 and TRBJ1-5, with a possible D match to TRBD1 (5 bases). The CDR3 sequence is 15 residues long. Germline V lookup: CDR1 MDHEN, CDR2 SYDVKM. Trimming left V 2 bases short and J 5 bases short, with 13 bases between. Written as DNA, the CDR3 is TGTGCCAGCAGTTTACCGGGTGCGGGGGATCAGCCCCAGCATTTT. It translates to CASSLPGAGDQPQHF.

This chain connects TRBV4-1 to TRBJ1-1; a possible D gene is TRBD1 (5 bases). The V gene lost 1 base and the J gene lost 1 base, with 13 bases spanning the gap. Germline assignment: CDR1 MGHRA and CDR2 YSYEKL. This CDR3 contains 16 residues. CDR3 DNA sequence: TGCGCCAGCAGCCAAGTTTTACAAACAGGGAACACTGAAGCTTTCTTT. Amino acid sequence: CASSQVLQTGNTEAFF.